A single sample gave rise to the 4 T cell receptor beta chains below, sequenced in a study of T-cell memory formation after mild COVID-19. A single record per CDR3 protein comes from TCRdb applying MiXCR to the 5' RACE reads. The repertoire holds more than 300,000 distinct CDR3 sequences, with roughly an eighth as singletons. Input material: PBMCs or a T cell subset sorted from them (not recorded which). These receptors all come from a man younger than 30 who had mild COVID-19 (a few samples of this study predate the infection). Cell type and time point are not known.

This chain joins TRBV18 and TRBJ2-3; TRBD1 might be the D (6 bases). The V gene lost 3 bases and the J gene lost 3 bases, with 13 bases spanning the gap. This CDR3 spans 15 amino acids. From germline, CDR1 is KGHSH and CDR2 LQKENI. In DNA form, the CDR3 reads TGTGCCAGCTCACCCAATCTACAGGGAACAGATACGCAGTATTTT. Translating it yields CASSPNLQGTDTQYF.

This clonotype occurred a few times. The chain uses TRBV20-1 and TRBJ2-3, with D perhaps given as TRBD1 or TRBD2 (5 bases each). The CDR3 has 14 amino acids. Germline CDR1 reads DFQATT; CDR2 reads SNEGSKA (reference sequence). V was clipped by 6 bases and J by 0 bases, with 13 bases between them. The CDR3 bases are TGCAGTGCATGGAGGTGGGGCAGCACAGATACGCAGTATTTT. Amino acid sequence: CSAWRWGSTDTQYF.

The J gene is TRBJ1-5, the V gene TRBV6-5, with D possibly TRBD1 on 5 matching bases. CDR3 length: 13 amino acids. Per the germline V gene, CDR1 is MNHEY and CDR2 is SVGAGI. The ends were cut back, 6 bases at V and 2 bases at J, with 8 bases in the middle. The CDR3 reads CASRVTGNQPQHF. The CDR3 DNA reads as TGTGCCAGCAGAGTGACAGGCAATCAGCCCCAGCATTTT.

The chain recombines TRBV29-1 with TRBJ1-4; D remains ambiguous. Germline CDR1 and CDR2: SQVTM and ANQGSEA. The V end was cut by 5 bases, the J end by 8 bases, with 9 bases between. The CDR3 contains 11 residues. The CDR3 reads CSVINKEKLFF. Here the CDR3 DNA reads TGCAGCGTTATAAACAAAGAAAAACTGTTTTTT.